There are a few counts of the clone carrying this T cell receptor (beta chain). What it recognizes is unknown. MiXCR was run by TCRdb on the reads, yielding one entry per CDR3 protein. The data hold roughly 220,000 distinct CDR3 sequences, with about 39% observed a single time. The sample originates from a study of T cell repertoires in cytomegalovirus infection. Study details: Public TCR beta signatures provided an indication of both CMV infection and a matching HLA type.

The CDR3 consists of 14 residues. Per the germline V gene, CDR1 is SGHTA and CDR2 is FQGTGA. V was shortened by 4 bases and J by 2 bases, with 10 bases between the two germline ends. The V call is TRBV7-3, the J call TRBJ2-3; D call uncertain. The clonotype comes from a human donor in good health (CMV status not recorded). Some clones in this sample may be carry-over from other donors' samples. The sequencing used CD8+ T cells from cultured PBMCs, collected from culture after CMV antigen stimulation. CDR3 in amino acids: CASSSRLPTDTQYF. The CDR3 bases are TGTGCCAGCAGCTCGAGACTGCCCACAGATACGCAGTATTTT. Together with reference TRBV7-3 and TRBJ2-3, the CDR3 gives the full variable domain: GAGVSQTPSNKVTEKGKYVELRCDPISGHTALYWYRQSLGQGPEFLIYFQGTGAADDSGLPNDRFFAVRPEGSVSTLKIQRTERGDSAVYLCASSSRLPTDTQYFGPGTRLTVL.